This T cell receptor (beta chain) was documented in a study of cytomegalovirus exposure and HLA in healthy donors. This clone has a single count. The PCR employed 60 Vbeta primers together with 13 Jbeta primers. Data came from immunoSEQ multiplex PCR; TCRdb stores just in-frame clones and leaves some out. Of 150,000 to 200,000 clones listed, around 77% were seen once; the top ten hold around 3.2%. The germline CDR1 and CDR2 sequences are KGHSH and LQKENI. Trimming left V 5 bases short and J 4 bases short, with 9 bases between. The CDR3 totals 12 residues. The V and J genes are TRBV18 and TRBJ2-7; TRBD1 might be the D (5 bases). This receptor was identified in a female donor in good health and CMV-seronegative. The material sequenced was PBMCs. DNA for the CDR3: TGTGCCAGCTCATCGACAGAATACGAGCAGTACTTC. Translation: CASSSTEYEQYF.